The present TCR beta chain was sequenced within a study of OX40 agonist ivuxolimab in advanced cancers. Findings and limits, study-wide: Normalized expansion of T-cell clones was also low for some nonresponders. Clonal expansion by week 6 occurred in CD4+ and CD8+ blood T cells (at 0.1 to 3.0 mg/kg).

A remark on this clone: The antigen is not known.

Sampling times: baseline, cycle 4 day 1, cycle 7 day 1. Here immunoSEQ multiplex PCR was the method, and the copy in TCRdb shows in-frame clones only, minus some. The table shows under 30,000 clones, with about 77% occurring only once. Sequences were derived from CD4+ or CD8+ T cells sorted from blood, sampled in a trial of the OX40 agonist ivuxolimab. The sequence came from an adult with an advanced solid tumor such as melanoma, head and neck, liver or kidney cancer.

CDR3 DNA sequence: TGTGCCAGCAGCTTAGTAGAGGGACCTCGGGAGACCCAGTACTTC. Amino acid sequence: CASSLVEGPRETQYF. The chain employs TRBV7-2 and TRBJ2-5; the D call may be TRBD1 or TRBD2 (5 bases each). The CDR3 length is 15 residues. In germline, CDR1 is SGHTA, CDR2 FQGNSA. Trimming pared 1 base from V and 5 bases from J, leaving 14 bases between.